Included here is one T cell receptor (beta chain) sequence, with context. This specimen belongs to a study of technical replicates of blood from a few donors. The germline gives CDR1 SGHRS, CDR2 YFSETQ. The CDR3 is 15 residues long. With 4 bases removed from V and 6 bases from J, the gap between germline ends came to 18 bases. TCRdb keeps only in-frame clones here, not all; method: immunoSEQ multiplex PCR. The table includes roughly 60,000 clones, just under 95% detected once. What was sequenced was PBMCs. The source of this sequence is a human donor in good health. Some clones in this sample may be carry-over from other donors' samples. The chain is built from TRBV5-1 and TRBJ2-3; possible D gene TRBD2, 6 bases. CDR3 sequence: CASSGWGAGMDTQYF. The CDR3 DNA is TGCGCCAGCAGCGGGTGGGGAGCGGGTATGGATACGCAGTATTTT.